The subject of this entry is one TCR beta chain. The antigen is undetermined. These data are taken from a study of regulatory T cells in long-lasting Graves disease. General study points: TRBV28 was favored in persistent disease, as were TRBJ1-2 and TRBJ2-5.

Indicated time point: newly diagnosed GD, antithyroid drugs for less than 3 months. Researchers made the TCR library from RNA that was extracted from PBMCs. An endocrinology unit in Xi'an, China, supplied the patients. The CDR3 totals 15 residues. The ends were cut back, 5 bases at V and 8 bases at J, with 20 bases in the middle. Germline V CDR1 and CDR2: MDHEN, SYDVKM. To make TCR beta libraries, researchers used iRepertoire HTBI primers and Arm-PCR of CDR3 regions. MiXCR was run by TCRdb on the multiplex PCR reads, yielding one entry per CDR3 protein. The data contain hundreds of thousands of distinct CDR3 sequences, 16% of them seen just once; the ten biggest clones take up approximately 18%. These records were also assigned to another study, of T cells in Graves' hyperthyroidism and ophthalmopathy. From that report: Recently diagnosed hyperthyroidism of less than 2 months' duration affected patients aged 18 to 65. When the TCR CDR3 underwent first-round RT-PCR, the HTBI primer set was used.

The input for sequencing was peripheral blood mononuclear cells (PBMCs), taken at new diagnosis, from a patient treated with antithyroid drugs. The rearrangement joins TRBV28 to TRBJ2-3; weak D call: TRBD1 (6 bases). This clonotype originated in a woman aged 30 to 39 with Graves disease. The CDR3 sequence is CASSSRDTPGRTQYF. In DNA form, the CDR3 reads TGTGCCAGCAGTAGCCGGGACACCCCAGGGCGTACGCAGTATTTT.